One T cell receptor beta chain is described in this entry. Its matching antigen is unknown. These data originate in a study of blood T cells in healthy people across ages. General study points: Diversity estimated from one million T cells was considered an underestimate. The lack of PBMC sorting stopped any conclusive naive versus antigen-experienced comparison.

Every donor gave approximately 10 milliliters of peripheral blood. The authors ran a second PCR of about 7 to 11 cycles using a sample-barcoded 5' primer and a J-beta primer mix. TCRdb analysed the 5' RACE reads with MiXCR anew, one entry per CDR3 protein. The repertoire has 580,000 or so distinct CDR3 sequences, 45% to 55% of them found once; the top ten carry 20% to 25%. In germline, CDR1 is LGHNA, CDR2 YSLEER. The CDR3 consists of 16 residues. The germline V and J ends were trimmed by 0 bases and 5 bases, with 14 bases remaining between them. The sequence derives from a man older than 75 in good health. Sample: blood. The rearrangement uses TRBV4-3 and TRBJ2-1, with a possible D match to TRBD1 (6 bases). The CDR3 protein is CASSQDSGQKHNEQFF. The DNA of the CDR3 is TGCGCCAGCAGCCAAGATTCAGGACAGAAACACAATGAGCAGTTCTTC.